Sequencing of this T cell receptor (beta chain) was carried out in a study of blood T cell repertoires in COVID-19. Overall study: Donors in the United States, Italy and Spain gave samples during acute or convalescent COVID-19. From T cells, B-cell-depleted T cells, or PBMCs came the material, which was cDNA or gDNA.

The germline CDR1 and CDR2 sequences are SGHVS and FNYEAQ. The CDR3 has 14 residues. The J segment lost 5 bases and the V segment lost 4 bases, leaving 5 bases of the junction unmatched. Sequencing was performed with immunoSEQ multiplex PCR; in TCRdb, only in-frame clones are kept and a portion is missing. The sample has some 100,000 clones; approximately 80% are singletons. This chain connects TRBV7-6 to TRBJ2-5; 9 bases map to TRBD1. The sequence derives from a man aged 45-60 years with active or convalescent COVID-19. Sample: peripheral blood. The CDR3 region has the DNA TGTGCCAGCAGCTCCCGACAGGGGGGGGAGACCCAGTACTTC. This encodes CASSSRQGGETQYF.